The clone carrying this T cell receptor beta chain was seen many times. The target antigen is unknown. The CDR3 has 16 residues. The germline V gene has CDR1 LGHDT and CDR2 YNNKEL (reference sequence). V was trimmed by 0 bases and J by 0 bases, leaving 6 bases between them. This sample is drawn from a study of T cells in Graves' hyperthyroidism and ophthalmopathy. Broader study findings: Model output signaled ophthalmopathy a median around 6.9 months ahead of onset. Researchers report that a 13 V-J model separated ophthalmopathy from stable hyperthyroidism. In blood, most of the thyroid clonotypes expanded above 0.001 were also present.

Amplified TCR beta CDR3 regions came from RNA transcripts. TCR CDR3 underwent first-round RT-PCR with the HTBI primer set. TCRdb used MiXCR to reprocess the multiplex PCR reads, holding one entry per CDR3 protein. This table holds 500,000 to 750,000 distinct CDR3 sequences, around 14% found once. Fresh peripheral blood, about 10 ml of it, supplied the PBMCs. V is TRBV3-1 and J is TRBJ1-6; D not resolved. Sample: blood. This clonotype originated in a woman younger than 45 with Graves' hyperthyroidism. This CDR3 is CASSQDPSSYNSPLHF. In DNA, the CDR3 is TGTGCCAGCAGCCAAGACCCGAGCTCCTATAATTCACCCCTCCACTTT.